Reported below is one TCR beta chain. Antigen: not known. The read terminates 3 residues before the CDR3 end, so the remaining end is supplied by the germline J gene. Of CVID subjects, 15 were female and around 27 male, mean age roughly 40. Clones were sequenced by immunoSEQ multiplex PCR, and TCRdb holds only the in-frame ones, with some missing. Recorded here are about 23,000 clones, none singletons. Per germline, CDR1 SGHRS and CDR2 YFSETQ. The CDR3 totals 13 residues. These data are taken from a study of T cell clonality in common variable immunodeficiency. Whole-study findings and limits: Common variable immunodeficiency TCR beta sequences reportedly had fewer deletions and N-nucleotide insertions.

The chain combines TRBV5-1 with TRBJ1-2, with D tentatively TRBD1 (6 bases). Sequenced input: peripheral blood mononuclear cells. The source is a human donor with common variable immunodeficiency. The CDR3 spells CASSLVQGMGYTF. CDR3 DNA, as far as it was read: TGCGCCAGCAGCTTGGTTCAGGGGATGGGC. The full variable domain, in which reference TRBV5-1 and TRBJ1-2 provide the parts outside the CDR3, is KAGVTQTPRYLIKTRGQQVTLSCSPISGHRSVSWYQQTPGQGLQFLFEYFSETQRNKGNFPGRFSGRQFSNSRSEMNVSTLELGDSALYLCASSLVQGMGYTFGSGTRLTVV.